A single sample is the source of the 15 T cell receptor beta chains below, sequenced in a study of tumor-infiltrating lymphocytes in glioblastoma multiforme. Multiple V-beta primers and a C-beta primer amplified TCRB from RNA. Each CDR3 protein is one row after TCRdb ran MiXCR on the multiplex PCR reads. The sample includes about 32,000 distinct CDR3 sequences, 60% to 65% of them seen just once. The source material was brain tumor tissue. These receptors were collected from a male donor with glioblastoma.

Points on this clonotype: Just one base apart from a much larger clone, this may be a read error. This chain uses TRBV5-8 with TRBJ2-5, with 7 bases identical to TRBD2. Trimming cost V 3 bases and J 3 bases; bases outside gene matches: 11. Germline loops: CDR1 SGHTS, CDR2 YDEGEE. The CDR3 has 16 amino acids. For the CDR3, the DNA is TGTGCCAGCAGCTCGGCGTGGGGACTAACAGAAGAGACCCAGTACTTC. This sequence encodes CASSSAWGLTEETQYF.

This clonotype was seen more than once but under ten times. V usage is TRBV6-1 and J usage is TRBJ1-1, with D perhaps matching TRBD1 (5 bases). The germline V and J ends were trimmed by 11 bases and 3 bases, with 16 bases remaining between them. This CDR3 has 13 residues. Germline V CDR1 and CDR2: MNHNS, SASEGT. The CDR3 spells CAGNYGGYTEAFF. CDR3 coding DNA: TGTGCCGGCAATTATGGGGGGTACACTGAAGCTTTCTTT.

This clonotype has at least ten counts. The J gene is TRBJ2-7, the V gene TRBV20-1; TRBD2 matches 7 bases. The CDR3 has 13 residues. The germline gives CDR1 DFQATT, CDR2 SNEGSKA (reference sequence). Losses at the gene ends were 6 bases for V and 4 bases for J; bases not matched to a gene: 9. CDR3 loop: CSAAREAGYEQYF. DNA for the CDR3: TGCAGTGCAGCTCGGGAGGCGGGATACGAGCAGTACTTC.

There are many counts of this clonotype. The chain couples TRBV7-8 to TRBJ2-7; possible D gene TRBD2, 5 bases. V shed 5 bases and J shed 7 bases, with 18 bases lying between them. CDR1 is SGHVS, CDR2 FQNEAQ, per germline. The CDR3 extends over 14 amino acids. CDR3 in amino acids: CASSRGLEVYEQYF. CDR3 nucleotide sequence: TGTGCCAGCAGCCGAGGACTGGAGGTCTATGAGCAGTACTTC. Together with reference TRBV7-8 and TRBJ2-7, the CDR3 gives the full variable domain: GAGVSQSPRYKVAKRGQDVALRCDPISGHVSLFWYQQALGQGPEFLTYFQNEAQLDKSGLPSDRFFAERPEGSVSTLKIQRTQQEDSAVYLCASSRGLEVYEQYFGPGTRLTVT.

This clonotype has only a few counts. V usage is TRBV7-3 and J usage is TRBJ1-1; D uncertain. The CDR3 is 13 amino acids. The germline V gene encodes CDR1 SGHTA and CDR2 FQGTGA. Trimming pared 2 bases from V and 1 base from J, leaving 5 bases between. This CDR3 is CASSLQENTEAFF. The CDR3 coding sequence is TGTGCCAGCAGCTTACAGGAGAACACTGAAGCTTTCTTT.

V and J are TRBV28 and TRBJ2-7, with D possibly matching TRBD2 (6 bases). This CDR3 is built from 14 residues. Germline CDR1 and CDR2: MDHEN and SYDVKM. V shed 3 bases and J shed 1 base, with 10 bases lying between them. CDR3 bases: TGTGCCAGCAGTTTGGGCGGGATATCCTACGAGCAGTACTTC. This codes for CASSLGGISYEQYF.

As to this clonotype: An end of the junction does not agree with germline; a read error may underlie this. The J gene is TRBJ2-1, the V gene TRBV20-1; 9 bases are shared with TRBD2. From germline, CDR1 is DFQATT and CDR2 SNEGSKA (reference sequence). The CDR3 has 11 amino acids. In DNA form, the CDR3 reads TGCAATGCTAGCGGGAACGACGAGCAGTTCTTC. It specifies CNASGNDEQFF.

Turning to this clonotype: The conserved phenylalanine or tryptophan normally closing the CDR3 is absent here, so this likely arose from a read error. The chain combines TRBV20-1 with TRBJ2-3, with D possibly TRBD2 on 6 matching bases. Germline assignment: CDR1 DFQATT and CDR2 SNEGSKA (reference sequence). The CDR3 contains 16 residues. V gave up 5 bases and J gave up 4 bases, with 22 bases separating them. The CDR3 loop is CSAGGSSGGSADTQYS. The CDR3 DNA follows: TGCAGTGCTGGCGGATCATCCGGGGGTAGCGCAGATACGCAGTATTCT.

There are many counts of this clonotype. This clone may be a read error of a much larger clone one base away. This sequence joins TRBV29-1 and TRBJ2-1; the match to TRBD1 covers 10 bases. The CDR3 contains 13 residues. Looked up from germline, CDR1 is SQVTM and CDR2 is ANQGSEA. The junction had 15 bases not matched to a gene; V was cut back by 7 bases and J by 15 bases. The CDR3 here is CSARGGQGLRLFF. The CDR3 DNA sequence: TGCAGCGCCCGGGGGGGACAGGGGTTACGGCTGTTCTTC.

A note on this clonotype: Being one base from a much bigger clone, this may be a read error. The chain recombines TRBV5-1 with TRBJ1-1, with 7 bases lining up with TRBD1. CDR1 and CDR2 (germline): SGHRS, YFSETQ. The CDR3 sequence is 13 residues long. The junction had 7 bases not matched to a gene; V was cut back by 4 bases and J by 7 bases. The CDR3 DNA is TGCGCCAGCAGCACACAGGGGTTCATTGAAGCTTTCTTT. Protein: CASSTQGFIEAFF.

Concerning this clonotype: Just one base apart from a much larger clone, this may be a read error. The CDR3 spells CSARDQGDGGSTEAFF. The CDR3 DNA reads as TGCAGTGCTAGAGATCAGGGGGACGGGGGGAGCACTGAAGCTTTCTTT. The V and J genes are TRBV20-1 and TRBJ1-1; 7 positions agree with TRBD1. The CDR3 consists of 16 residues. Losses at the gene ends were 0 bases for V and 4 bases for J; bases not matched to a gene: 11. Germline V CDR1 and CDR2: DFQATT, SNEGSKA (reference sequence).

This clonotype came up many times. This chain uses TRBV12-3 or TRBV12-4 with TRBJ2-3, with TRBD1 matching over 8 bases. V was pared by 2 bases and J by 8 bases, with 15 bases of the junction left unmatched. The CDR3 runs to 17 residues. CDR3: CASSLLGTGVTTLTQYF. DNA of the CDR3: TGTGCCAGCAGTTTATTGGGGACAGGAGTGACGACGCTTACGCAGTATTTT.

This CDR3 reads CASSHGLAGVGHETQYF. In DNA form, the CDR3 reads TGTGCCAGCAGTCATGGACTAGCGGGAGTGGGGCATGAGACCCAGTACTTC. V gene TRBV7-8 combines with J gene TRBJ2-5; 13 bases are a match to TRBD2. This CDR3 region has 17 residues. V dropped 6 bases and J dropped 5; count of bases not matched to a gene: 12. Germline V lookup: CDR1 SGHVS, CDR2 FQNEAQ.

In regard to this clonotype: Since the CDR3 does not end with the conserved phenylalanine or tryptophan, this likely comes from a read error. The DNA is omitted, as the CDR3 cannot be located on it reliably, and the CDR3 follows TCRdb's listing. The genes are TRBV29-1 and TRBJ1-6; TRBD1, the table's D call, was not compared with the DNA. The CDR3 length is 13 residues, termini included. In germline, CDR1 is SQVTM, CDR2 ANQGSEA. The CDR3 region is CSVARDRESPFHL.

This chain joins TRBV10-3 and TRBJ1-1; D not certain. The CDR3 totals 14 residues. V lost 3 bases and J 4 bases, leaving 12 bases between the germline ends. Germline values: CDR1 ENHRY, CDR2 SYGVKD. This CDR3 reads CAISDRGTGTEAFF. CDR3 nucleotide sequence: TGTGCCATCAGTGACAGAGGTACGGGCACTGAAGCTTTCTTT.